This T cell receptor (beta chain) was profiled in a study of blood T cell repertoires in COVID-19. Germline-derived CDR1 and CDR2 are LNHDA and SQIVND (reference sequence). The CDR3 runs 15 residues. V lost 5 bases, J lost 2 bases, and 16 bases lay in between. Method: immunoSEQ multiplex PCR; TCRdb's copy keeps in-frame clones and lacks some. The top ten hold over 15% of the sample, which has roughly 82,000 clones, about 83% seen once. This chain joins TRBV19 and TRBJ2-7; possibly TRBD2 for D (6 bases). Sequenced material: peripheral blood. The TCR originated in a woman in her sixties or seventies with acute or convalescent COVID-19. The CDR3 sequence is CASSRTDGGTYEQYF. For the CDR3, the DNA is TGTGCCAGTAGTCGTACGGACGGAGGGACCTACGAGCAGTACTTC.